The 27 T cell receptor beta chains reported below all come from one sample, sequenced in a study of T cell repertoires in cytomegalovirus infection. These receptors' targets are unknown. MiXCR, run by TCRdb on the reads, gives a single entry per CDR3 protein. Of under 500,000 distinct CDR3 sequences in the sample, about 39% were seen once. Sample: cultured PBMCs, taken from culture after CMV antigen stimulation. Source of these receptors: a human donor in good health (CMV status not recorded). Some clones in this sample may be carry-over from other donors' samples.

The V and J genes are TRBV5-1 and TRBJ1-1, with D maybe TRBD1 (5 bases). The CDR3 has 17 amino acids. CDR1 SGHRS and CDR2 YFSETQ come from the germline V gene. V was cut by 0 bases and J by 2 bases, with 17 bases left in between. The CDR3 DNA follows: TGCGCCAGCAGCTTGGGGTGGGGCTCGGGGGGTAACACTGAAGCTTTCTTT. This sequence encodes CASSLGWGSGGNTEAFF.

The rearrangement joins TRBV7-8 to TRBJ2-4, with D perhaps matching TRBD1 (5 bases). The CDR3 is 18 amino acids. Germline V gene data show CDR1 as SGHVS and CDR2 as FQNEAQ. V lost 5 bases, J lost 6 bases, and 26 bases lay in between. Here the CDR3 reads CASSPPEVIGVHRNIQYF. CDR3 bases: TGTGCCAGCAGCCCCCCAGAGGTCATAGGGGTTCATAGAAACATTCAGTACTTC.

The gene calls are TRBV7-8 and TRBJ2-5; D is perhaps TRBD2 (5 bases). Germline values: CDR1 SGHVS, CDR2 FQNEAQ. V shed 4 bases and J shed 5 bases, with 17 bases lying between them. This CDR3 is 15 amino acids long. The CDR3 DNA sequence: TGTGCCAGCAGCTCGGGTCTGGTTTCGGGGGAGACCCAGTACTTC. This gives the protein CASSSGLVSGETQYF.

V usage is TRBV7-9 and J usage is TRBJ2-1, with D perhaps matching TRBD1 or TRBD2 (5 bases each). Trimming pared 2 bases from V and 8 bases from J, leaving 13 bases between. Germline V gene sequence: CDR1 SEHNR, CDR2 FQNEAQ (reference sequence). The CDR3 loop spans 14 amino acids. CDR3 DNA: TGTGCCAGCAGCTTATTCGGGACCGAAGATGAGCAGTTCTTC. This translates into CASSLFGTEDEQFF. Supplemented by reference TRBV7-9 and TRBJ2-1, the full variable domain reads DTGVSQNPRHKITKRGQNVTFRCDPISEHNRLYWYRQTLGQGPEFLTYFQNEAQLEKSRLLSDRFSAERPKGSFSTLEIQRTEQGDSAMYLCASSLFGTEDEQFFGPGTRLTVL.

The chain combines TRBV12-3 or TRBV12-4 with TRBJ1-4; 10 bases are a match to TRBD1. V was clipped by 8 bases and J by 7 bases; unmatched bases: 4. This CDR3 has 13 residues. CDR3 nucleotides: TGTGCCAGCGGGACAGGGGTAGCTGAAAAACTGTTTTTT. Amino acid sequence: CASGTGVAEKLFF.

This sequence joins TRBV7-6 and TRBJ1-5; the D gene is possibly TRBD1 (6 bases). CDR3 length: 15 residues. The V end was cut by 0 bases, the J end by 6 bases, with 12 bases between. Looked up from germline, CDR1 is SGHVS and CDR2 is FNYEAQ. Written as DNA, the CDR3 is TGTGCCAGCAGCTTAGCGCAGGGGTTGGGTCAGCCCCAGCATTTT. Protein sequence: CASSLAQGLGQPQHF. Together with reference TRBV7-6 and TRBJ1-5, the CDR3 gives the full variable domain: GAGVSQSPRYKVTKRGQDVALRCDPISGHVSLYWYRQALGQGPEFLTYFNYEAQQDKSGLPNDRFSAERPEGSISTLTIQRTEQRDSAMYRCASSLAQGLGQPQHFGDGTRLSIL.

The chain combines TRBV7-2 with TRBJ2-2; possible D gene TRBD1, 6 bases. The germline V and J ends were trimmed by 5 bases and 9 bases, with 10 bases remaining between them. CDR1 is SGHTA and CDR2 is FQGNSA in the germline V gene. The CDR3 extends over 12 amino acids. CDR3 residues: CASSPTGWELFF. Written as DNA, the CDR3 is TGTGCCAGCAGCCCAACAGGGTGGGAGCTGTTTTTT.

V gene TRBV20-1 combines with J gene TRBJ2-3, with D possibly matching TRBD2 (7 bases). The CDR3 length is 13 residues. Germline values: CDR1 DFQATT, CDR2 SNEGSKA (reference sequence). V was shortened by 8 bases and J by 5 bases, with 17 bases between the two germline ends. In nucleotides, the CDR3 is TGCAGTCTGGACGGCGGGGGCGGAGATACGCAGTATTTT. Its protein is CSLDGGGGDTQYF.

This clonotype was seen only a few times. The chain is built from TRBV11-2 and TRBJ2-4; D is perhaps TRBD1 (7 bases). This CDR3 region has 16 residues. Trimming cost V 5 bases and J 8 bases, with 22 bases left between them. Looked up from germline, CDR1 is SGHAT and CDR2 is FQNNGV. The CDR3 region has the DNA TGTGCCAGCAGCCCCTACAGGGGAGGCCTCGGAGACATTCAGTACTTC. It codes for CASSPYRGGLGDIQYF.

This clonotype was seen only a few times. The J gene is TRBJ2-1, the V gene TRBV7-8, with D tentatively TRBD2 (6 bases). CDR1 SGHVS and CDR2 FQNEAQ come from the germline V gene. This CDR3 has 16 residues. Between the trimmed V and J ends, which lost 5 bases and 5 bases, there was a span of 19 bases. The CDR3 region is CASSLFVGGVDNEQFF. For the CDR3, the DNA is TGTGCCAGCAGCCTGTTTGTGGGAGGTGTCGACAATGAGCAGTTCTTC.

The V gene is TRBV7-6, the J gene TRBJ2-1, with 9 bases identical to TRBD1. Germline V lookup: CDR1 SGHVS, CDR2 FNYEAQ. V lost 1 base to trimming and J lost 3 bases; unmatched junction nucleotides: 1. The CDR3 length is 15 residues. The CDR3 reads CASSLEGQGYNEQFF. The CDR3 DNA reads TGTGCCAGCAGCTTAGAGGGACAGGGCTACAATGAGCAGTTCTTC.

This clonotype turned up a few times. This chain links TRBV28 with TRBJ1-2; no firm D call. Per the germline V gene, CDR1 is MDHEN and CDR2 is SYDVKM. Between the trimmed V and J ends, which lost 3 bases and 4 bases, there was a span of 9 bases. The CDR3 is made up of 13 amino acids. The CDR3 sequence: CASSFVTTYGYTF. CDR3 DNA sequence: TGTGCCAGCAGTTTTGTGACAACCTATGGCTACACCTTC.

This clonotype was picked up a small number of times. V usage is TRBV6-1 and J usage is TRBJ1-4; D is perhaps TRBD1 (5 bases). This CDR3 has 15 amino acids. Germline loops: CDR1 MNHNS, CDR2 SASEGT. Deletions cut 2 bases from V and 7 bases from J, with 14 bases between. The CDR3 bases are TGTGCCAGCAGTGAACTGGGGGTTTTCGGTGAAAAACTGTTTTTT. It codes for CASSELGVFGEKLFF.

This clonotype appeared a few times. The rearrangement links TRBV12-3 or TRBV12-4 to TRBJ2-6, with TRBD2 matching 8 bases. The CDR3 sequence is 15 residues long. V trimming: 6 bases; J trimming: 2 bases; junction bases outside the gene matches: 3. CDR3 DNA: TGTGCCAGCAGACGTAGCGGGACTGGGGCCAACGTCCTGACTTTC. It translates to CASRRSGTGANVLTF.

In DNA form, the CDR3 reads TGTGCCAGCACCGCTAGCGGGGATACCTACGAGCAGTACTTC. Residues: CASTASGDTYEQYF. The V and J genes are TRBV6-5 and TRBJ2-7; 9 bases map to TRBD2. The germline CDR1 and CDR2 sequences are MNHEY and SVGAGI. The length of the CDR3 is 14 residues. The V segment lost 7 bases and the J segment 2 bases; nucleotides outside the gene matches: 6.

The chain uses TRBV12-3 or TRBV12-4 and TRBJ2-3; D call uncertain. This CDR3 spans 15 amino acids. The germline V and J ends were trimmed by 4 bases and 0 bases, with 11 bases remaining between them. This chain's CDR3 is CASSSRTVSTDTQYF. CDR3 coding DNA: TGTGCCAGCAGTTCTCGGACGGTTAGCACAGATACGCAGTATTTT.

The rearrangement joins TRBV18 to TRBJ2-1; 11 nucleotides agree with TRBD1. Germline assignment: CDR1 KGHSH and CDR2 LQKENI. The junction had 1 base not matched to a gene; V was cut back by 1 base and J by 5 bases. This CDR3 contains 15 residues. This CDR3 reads CASSPRDRGNNEQFF. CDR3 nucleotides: TGTGCCAGCTCACCACGGGACAGGGGGAACAATGAGCAGTTCTTC.

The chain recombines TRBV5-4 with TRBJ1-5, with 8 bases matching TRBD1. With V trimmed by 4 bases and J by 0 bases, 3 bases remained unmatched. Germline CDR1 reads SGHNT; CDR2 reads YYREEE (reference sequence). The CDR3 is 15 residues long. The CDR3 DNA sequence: TGTGCCAGCAGCGAGGACAGGGTTAGCAATCAGCCCCAGCATTTT. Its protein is CASSEDRVSNQPQHF.

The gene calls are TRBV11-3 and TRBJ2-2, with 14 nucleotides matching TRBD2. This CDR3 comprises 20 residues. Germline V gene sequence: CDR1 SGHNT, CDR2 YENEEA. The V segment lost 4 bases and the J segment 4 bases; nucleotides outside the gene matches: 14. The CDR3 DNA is TGTGCCAGCAGCTCTGAAGGCCGACTAGCGGGGGGGCGTAGCACCGGGGAGCTGTTTTTT. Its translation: CASSSEGRLAGGRSTGELFF.

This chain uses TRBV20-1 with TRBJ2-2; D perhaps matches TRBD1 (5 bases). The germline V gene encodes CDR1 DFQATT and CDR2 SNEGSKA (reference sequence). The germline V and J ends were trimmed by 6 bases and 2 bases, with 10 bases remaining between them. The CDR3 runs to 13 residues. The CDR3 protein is CSAGHTNTGELFF. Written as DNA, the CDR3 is TGCAGTGCAGGACACACAAACACCGGGGAGCTGTTTTTT.

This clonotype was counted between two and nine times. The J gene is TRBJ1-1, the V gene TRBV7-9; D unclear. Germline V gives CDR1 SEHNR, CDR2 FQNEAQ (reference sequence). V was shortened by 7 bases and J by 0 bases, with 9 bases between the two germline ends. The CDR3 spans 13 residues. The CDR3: CASTNELNTEAFF. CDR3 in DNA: TGTGCCAGCACAAACGAATTGAACACTGAAGCTTTCTTT.

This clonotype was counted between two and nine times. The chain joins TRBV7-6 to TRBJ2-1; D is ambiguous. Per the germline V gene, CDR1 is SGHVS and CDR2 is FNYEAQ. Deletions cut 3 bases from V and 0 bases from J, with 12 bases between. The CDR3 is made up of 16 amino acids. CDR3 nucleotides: TGTGCCAGCAGCTTCGCGGTCGGTAGCTCCTACAATGAGCAGTTCTTC. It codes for CASSFAVGSSYNEQFF.

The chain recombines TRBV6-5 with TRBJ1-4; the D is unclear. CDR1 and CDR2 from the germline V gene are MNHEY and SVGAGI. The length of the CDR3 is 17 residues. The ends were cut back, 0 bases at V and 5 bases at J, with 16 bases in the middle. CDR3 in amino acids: CASSYSGGGRVNEKLFF. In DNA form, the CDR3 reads TGTGCCAGCAGTTACTCAGGCGGCGGAAGGGTAAATGAAAAACTGTTTTTT.

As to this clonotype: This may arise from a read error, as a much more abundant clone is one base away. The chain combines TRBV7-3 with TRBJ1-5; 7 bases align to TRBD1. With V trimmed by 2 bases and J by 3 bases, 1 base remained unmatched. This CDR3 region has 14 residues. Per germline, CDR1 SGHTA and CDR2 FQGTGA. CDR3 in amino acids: CASSLGQANQPQHF. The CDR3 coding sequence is TGTGCCAGCAGCTTAGGACAGGCCAATCAGCCCCAGCATTTT.

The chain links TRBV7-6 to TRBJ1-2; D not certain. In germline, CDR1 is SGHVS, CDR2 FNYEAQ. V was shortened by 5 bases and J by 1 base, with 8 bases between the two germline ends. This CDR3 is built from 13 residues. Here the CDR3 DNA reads TGTGCCAGCAGCCCCGGAGTTAACTATGGCTACACCTTC. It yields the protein CASSPGVNYGYTF. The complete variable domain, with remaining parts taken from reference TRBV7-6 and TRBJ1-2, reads GAGVSQSPRYKVTKRGQDVALRCDPISGHVSLYWYRQALGQGPEFLTYFNYEAQQDKSGLPNDRFSAERPEGSISTLTIQRTEQRDSAMYRCASSPGVNYGYTFGSGTRLTVV.

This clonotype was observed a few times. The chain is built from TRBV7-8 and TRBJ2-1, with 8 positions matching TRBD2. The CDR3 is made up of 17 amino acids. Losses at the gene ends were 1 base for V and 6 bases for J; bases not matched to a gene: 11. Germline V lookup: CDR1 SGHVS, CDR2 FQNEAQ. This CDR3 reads CASSLEGGTRRVNEQFF. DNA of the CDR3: TGTGCCAGCAGCTTAGAGGGGGGGACTAGAAGGGTCAATGAGCAGTTCTTC.

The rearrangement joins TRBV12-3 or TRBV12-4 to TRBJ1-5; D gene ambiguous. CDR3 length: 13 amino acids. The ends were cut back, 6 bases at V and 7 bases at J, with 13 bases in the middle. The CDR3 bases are TGTGCCAGCAGCCGGACCGAAGGGCAGCCCCAGCATTTT. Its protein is CASSRTEGQPQHF.